A selection of T cell receptor beta chains follows, all from one sample in a study of technical replicates of blood from a few donors. Using immunoSEQ multiplex PCR, the repertoire was profiled, and TCRdb retains in-frame clones only, with some absent. The table includes about 60,000 clones, nearly 95% detected once. The sequenced sample consisted of PBMCs. The receptor set was obtained from a human donor in good health. Some clones in this sample may be carry-over from other donors' samples. CDR3s include the opening cysteine and the closing phenylalanine or tryptophan. The order of the fields is J gene, D gene, V gene, clone size, CDR3 DNA, CDR3 protein. The D gene is left open where the match is weak. Rows may omit the clone size; those that give it use once, few, many or a size class.

>TRBJ2-7|TRBD2|TRBV10-1|once
TGCGCCAGCAGTCTCCCGGGACTAGCAAACGCCAACGAGCAGTACTTC
CASSLPGLANANEQYF
>TRBJ2-7|TRBD1|TRBV5-3|NA
TGTGCCAGAAGCTTGGGCCAGGGGGCCTACGAGCAGTACTTC
CARSLGQGAYEQYF
>TRBJ2-7|NA|TRBV15|NA
TGTGCCACCAGCGGGCCCGGGAGTATCTACGAGCAGTACTTC
CATSGPGSIYEQYF
>TRBJ2-7|TRBD1|TRBV10-3|NA
TGTGCCACCCGGGACAGGCTTTCCTACGAGCAGTACTTC
CATRDRLSYEQYF
>TRBJ2-1|NA|TRBV7-9|once
TGTGCCAGCACACCCCCCCCAGGGGAAGAGCAGTTCTTC
CASTPPPGEEQFF
>TRBJ1-3|NA|TRBV29-1|medium-sized
TGCAGCGCGGACACGCCTGGAAACACCATATATTTT
CSADTPGNTIYF
>TRBJ2-3|NA|TRBV6-4|NA
TGTGCCAGCAGTGTTGGAGAAACCACAGATACGCAGTATTTT
CASSVGETTDTQYF
>TRBJ2-7|TRBD1|TRBV12-5|NA
TGTGCTAGTGGTGGGACAGAGAACTACTACGAGCAGTACTTC
CASGGTENYYEQYF
>TRBJ2-7|TRBD1|TRBV6-5|NA
TGTGCCAGCAGCCCTAGGACAGGGGCCTACGAGCAGTACTTC
CASSPRTGAYEQYF
>TRBJ2-3|NA|TRBV5-1|NA
TGCGCCAGCAGCAAAATACAGGGACCTAGCACAGATACGCAGTATTTT
CASSKIQGPSTDTQYF
>TRBJ2-5|TRBD2|TRBV5-1|NA
TGCGCCAGCAGCTCCGGACTAGCGGGGGCTCAAGAGACCCAGTACTTC
CASSSGLAGAQETQYF
>TRBJ2-7|TRBD1|TRBV9|NA
TGTGCCAGCAGCGTAGCGACAGGGCCCCAATACGAGCAGTACTTC
CASSVATGPQYEQYF
>TRBJ2-1|TRBD2|TRBV6-6|NA
TGTGCCAGCAGTTACTCTGGACTAGCGGAGCAGTTCTTC
CASSYSGLAEQFF
>TRBJ2-5|TRBD2|TRBV7-6|NA
TGTGCCAGCAGCTTAGCCGCTGGCGGGGGGGCAGAGACCCAGTACTTC
CASSLAAGGGAETQYF
>TRBJ2-5|NA|TRBV10-3|once
TGTGCCATCAGTGAGTTGGGGAGTAGAGGAGAGACCCAGTACTTC
CAISELGSRGETQYF
>TRBJ1-3|TRBD1|TRBV4-2|NA
TGTGCCAGCAGCCGTGGACGGGACAGCGGAAACACCATATATTTT
CASSRGRDSGNTIYF
>TRBJ2-2|TRBD2|TRBV18|NA
TGTGCCAGCTCACAAGTAGCGGGAAACACCGGGGAGCTGTTTTTT
CASSQVAGNTGELFF
>TRBJ1-1|TRBD1|TRBV5-6|NA
TGTGCCAGCAGCCCGTGGGGGACAGGGGTTACTGAAGCTTTCTTT
CASSPWGTGVTEAFF
>TRBJ1-1|TRBD1|TRBV18|NA
TGTGCCAGCTCACGCCTGCCATCACAGGGGCCAGAGGGTCAGGGCACTGAAGCTTTCTTT
CASSRLPSQGPEGQGTEAFF
>TRBJ1-3|TRBD1|TRBV27|NA
TGTGCCAGCAGTACGTCACAGGGGGCGCAGATGAGAAACACCATATATTTT
CASSTSQGAQMRNTIYF
>TRBJ2-5|NA|TRBV18|NA
TGTGCCAGCTCACCAAAACAGGGTGAAGAGACCCAGTACTTC
CASSPKQGEETQYF
>TRBJ2-5|NA|TRBV7-2|few
TGTGCCAGCAGCTCCCCGGTGGTGGGAGCCATTTTAGAAGAGACCCAGTACTTC
CASSSPVVGAILEETQYF
>TRBJ2-3|NA|TRBV5-6|once
TGTGCCAGCAGCTCGACAGTGACAAATACGCAGTATTTT
CASSSTVTNTQYF
>TRBJ2-7|NA|TRBV7-2|NA
TGTGCCAGCAGCAATCGTGGGACTCACGAGCAGTACTTC
CASSNRGTHEQYF
>TRBJ1-5|NA|TRBV30|NA
TGTGCCTGGAGTGGGGGGGGCAATCAGCCCCAGCATTTT
CAWSGGGNQPQHF
>TRBJ1-6|TRBD1|TRBV27|NA
TGTGCCAGCAGTTTCCAGGGGGCAGAATCACCCCTCCACTTT
CASSFQGAESPLHF
>TRBJ2-7|NA|TRBV7-8|NA
TGTGCCAGCAGCTTAAATCCATCCTACGAGCAGTACTTC
CASSLNPSYEQYF
>TRBJ2-3|NA|TRBV11-2|NA
TGTGCCAGCAGCCTCGGGAACACAGATACGCAGTATTTT
CASSLGNTDTQYF
>TRBJ2-1|TRBD2|TRBV4-1|NA
TGCGCCAGCAGCCAAGCTGGACTAGCGTCTTACAATGAGCAGTTCTTC
CASSQAGLASYNEQFF
>TRBJ2-7|NA|TRBV5-4|NA
TGTGCCAGCAGCTTGGCTCCGGTAGTGGGGGGCTACGAGCAGTACTTC
CASSLAPVVGGYEQYF
>TRBJ2-7|NA|TRBV7-8|NA
TGTGCCAGCGGCCAAGGGGTAGTTGGGGAGCAGTACTTC
CASGQGVVGEQYF
>TRBJ1-5|NA|TRBV7-9|NA
TGTGCCAGCAGCCCAATGACAGGTTTGAGCAATCAGCCCCAGCATTTT
CASSPMTGLSNQPQHF
>TRBJ2-1|TRBD1|TRBV29-1|NA
TGCAGCGTGGGACAGGGAGGGTACAATGAGCAGTTCTTC
CSVGQGGYNEQFF
>TRBJ2-1|TRBD1|TRBV2|NA
TGTGCCAGCAGCCCCGGGACAGGGAAGGGTGAGCAGTTCTTC
CASSPGTGKGEQFF
>TRBJ1-3|NA|TRBV7-9|NA
TGTGCCAGCAGCTTAGACAGTTCTGGAAACACCATATATTTT
CASSLDSSGNTIYF
>TRBJ2-5|NA|TRBV7-6|NA
TGTGCCAGCAGCTCAACTAATTCGGAGACCCAGTACTTC
CASSSTNSETQYF
>TRBJ1-2|NA|TRBV10-3|NA
TGTGCCATCAGTCGGTCCCCCTTTTCGGATGGCTACACCTTC
CAISRSPFSDGYTF
>TRBJ2-7|TRBD2|TRBV7-2|NA
TGTGCCAGCACACTGACCGGGACTAGCGGGAGACTAAGCTCCTACGAGCAGTACTTC
CASTLTGTSGRLSSYEQYF
>TRBJ1-2|NA|TRBV9|NA
TGTGCCAGCAGCGTAGATGGAGGCCGAGGGTATGGCTACACCTTC
CASSVDGGRGYGYTF
>TRBJ1-5|TRBD1|TRBV19|NA
TGTGCCAGTAGTATAGCCCCGACAGGGACTCAGCCCCAGCATTTT
CASSIAPTGTQPQHF
>TRBJ1-2|TRBD1|TRBV2|NA
TGTGCCAGCATCGGGGACAGGGGTAACTATGGCTACACCTTC
CASIGDRGNYGYTF
>TRBJ2-1|NA|TRBV11-2|NA
TGTGCCAGCAGCTACAATACCCTCAGCTCCTACAATGAGCAGTTCTTC
CASSYNTLSSYNEQFF
>TRBJ2-7|NA|TRBV5-5|NA
NA
CASSPVGQGARVEYF
>TRBJ2-5|NA|TRBV7-9|NA
TGTGCCAGCAGCCGGGACTTAGGGGAGACCCAGTACTTC
CASSRDLGETQYF
>TRBJ2-7|NA|TRBV6-5|NA
TGTGCCAGCAGTAGACTATTTTCGAGCTCCTACGAGCAGTACTTC
CASSRLFSSSYEQYF
>TRBJ2-7|NA|TRBV7-2|NA
TGTGCCAGCAGCTTTCGGGACATCTCCTACGAGCAGTACTTC
CASSFRDISYEQYF
>TRBJ2-6|NA|TRBV9|NA
TGTGCCAGCAGCATAGCCCAGGGGTTTGGGGCCAACGTCCTGACTTTC
CASSIAQGFGANVLTF
>TRBJ1-6|NA|TRBV7-8|NA
TGTGCCAGCAGTATAAGCGGCACCAATTCACCCCTCCACTTT
CASSISGTNSPLHF